The 6 T cell receptor beta chains below all came from one sample that was sequenced in a study of T cell responses to AZD1222 COVID-19 vaccine. Some clones are missing from TCRdb's copy, which holds only in-frame ones; the method was immunoSEQ multiplex PCR. The sample holds about 120,000 clones, less than 90% seen once. The specimen comprised peripheral blood, sampled on day 0 of AZD1222 vaccination. The source is an adult in good health.

V is TRBV12-3 or TRBV12-4 and J is TRBJ2-3, with no clear D. V was pared by 3 bases and J by 6 bases, with 4 bases between. The CDR3 consists of 11 residues. The CDR3 nucleotides read TGTGCCAGCAGTTTCCTTGATACGCAGTATTTT. It yields the protein CASSFLDTQYF.

This chain uses TRBV27 with TRBJ2-5, with a tentative D call TRBD1 (5 bases). The CDR3 totals 14 residues. In germline, CDR1 is MNHEY, CDR2 SMNVEV (reference sequence). V lost 2 bases, J lost 2 bases, and 9 bases lay in between. This CDR3 is CASSLAGRQETQYF. The DNA for the CDR3 is TGTGCCAGCAGTTTAGCAGGGCGTCAAGAGACCCAGTACTTC.

CDR3 amino acids: CASSQLGTTEKLFF. The CDR3 nucleotides read TGTGCCAGCAGCCAACTTGGAACGACTGAAAAACTGTTTTTT. The chain joins TRBV3-1 (or the pseudogene TRBV3-2) to TRBJ1-4; D gene ambiguous. The CDR3 has 14 amino acids. Germline CDR1 and CDR2: LGHDT and YNNKEL (reference sequence). The V end lost 2 bases, the J end lost 7 bases, and 11 bases lay between the germline ends.

The genes are TRBV2 and TRBJ1-6, with D possibly TRBD1 on 5 matching bases. The CDR3 spans 13 residues. Germline V CDR1 and CDR2: SNHLY, FYNNEI. V was cut by 7 bases and J by 7 bases, with 11 bases left in between. CDR3 loop: CASNGAPNSPLHF. In nucleotides, the CDR3 is TGTGCCAGCAACGGGGCTCCGAATTCACCCCTCCACTTT.

The chain combines TRBV18 with TRBJ1-1; D is possibly TRBD1 (5 bases). Trimming pared 3 bases from V and 9 bases from J, leaving 14 bases between. The germline V gene encodes CDR1 KGHSH and CDR2 LQKENI. CDR3 length: 13 amino acids. The CDR3 DNA sequence: TGTGCCAGCTCACCCCTCCCGGAGGACAAAGCTTTCTTT. Translation: CASSPLPEDKAFF.

This chain links TRBV18 with TRBJ1-1; possible D gene TRBD1, 6 bases. This CDR3 region has 15 residues. Germline V CDR1 and CDR2: KGHSH, LQKENI. Trimming removed 4 bases from V and 4 bases from J, with 16 bases in between. The CDR3 DNA reads TGTGCCAGCTCACAAACACAGGGATATAGCACTGAAGCTTTCTTT. Translation: CASSQTQGYSTEAFF.